The 20 T cell receptor beta chains below all came from one sample that was sequenced in a study of cytomegalovirus exposure and HLA in healthy donors. PCR used 60 Vbeta primers and 13 Jbeta primers. Some clones are missing from TCRdb's copy, which holds only in-frame ones; the method was immunoSEQ multiplex PCR. In the table there are tens of thousands of clones, 75% to 80% of which are singletons. The sequenced sample consisted of PBMCs. These receptors came from a man between 18 and 35 years old in good health and CMV-seropositive.

The chain is built from TRBV6-1 and TRBJ1-2; 7 bases are a match to TRBD1. Germline V gives CDR1 MNHNS, CDR2 SASEGT. CDR3 length: 14 residues. V lost 7 bases, J lost 2 bases, and 7 bases stayed unmatched. This CDR3 is CASTAWGQNYGYTF. The CDR3 DNA is TGTGCCAGCACAGCCTGGGGACAGAACTATGGCTACACCTTC.

The chain has TRBV19 and TRBJ2-1, with D maybe TRBD2 (5 bases). Per germline, CDR1 LNHDA and CDR2 SQIVND (reference sequence). V lost 3 bases to trimming and J lost 8 bases, with 11 bases between them. The CDR3 totals 13 residues. CDR3 bases: TGTGCCAGTAGTATGACTGGCGGGTATGAGCAGTTCTTC. It encodes CASSMTGGYEQFF.

The chain has TRBV6-5 and TRBJ1-5; D is unclear. Between the trimmed V and J ends, which lost 6 bases and 2 bases, there was a span of 14 bases. CDR1 is MNHEY, CDR2 SVGAGI, per germline. The CDR3 extends over 15 amino acids. The CDR3 DNA follows: TGTGCCAGCAGCTCCCGCCCGGCGGGCAATCAGCCCCAGCATTTT. As protein: CASSSRPAGNQPQHF.

V gene TRBV29-1 combines with J gene TRBJ1-1; D gene uncertain. The V end lost 6 bases, the J end lost 6 bases, and 20 bases lay between the germline ends. CDR3 length: 14 amino acids. CDR1 SQVTM and CDR2 ANQGSEA come from the germline V gene. Here the CDR3 DNA reads TGCAGCGTAGGATCCCGAGGCGACGGGGCTGAAGCTTTCTTT. Protein: CSVGSRGDGAEAFF.

This rearrangement joins TRBV6-5 to TRBJ2-1; D remains ambiguous. V was pared by 0 bases and J by 0 bases, with 9 bases between. Germline V lookup: CDR1 MNHEY, CDR2 SVGAGI. CDR3 size: 16 residues. Here the CDR3 reads CASSYSPPSSYNEQFF. CDR3 DNA: TGTGCCAGCAGTTACTCGCCTCCGAGCTCCTACAATGAGCAGTTCTTC.

The chain has TRBV18 and TRBJ2-7; 7 bases are shared with TRBD2. Per germline, CDR1 KGHSH and CDR2 LQKENI. The CDR3 extends over 13 amino acids. Losses at the gene ends were 6 bases for V and 0 bases for J; bases not matched to a gene: 2. CDR3 in DNA: TGTGCCAGCTCGAGCGGGACCTCCTACGAGCAGTACTTC. This gives the protein CASSSGTSYEQYF.

The chain uses TRBV29-1 and TRBJ1-1, with D possibly TRBD1 on 6 matching bases. With 3 bases removed from V and 11 bases from J, the gap between germline ends came to 13 bases. This CDR3 is built from 11 residues. Germline loops: CDR1 SQVTM, CDR2 ANQGSEA. Written as DNA, the CDR3 is TGCAGCGTTGATAGGGGAGGGGGGGCTTTCTTT. Its translation is CSVDRGGGAFF.

V is TRBV6-5 and J is TRBJ1-2; weak D call: TRBD1 (5 bases). The CDR3 has 14 amino acids. Germline values: CDR1 MNHEY, CDR2 SVGAGI. The V end was cut by 10 bases, the J end by 4 bases, with 19 bases between. The CDR3: CANPGWCRTYGYTF. As DNA, the CDR3 is TGTGCCAACCCAGGGTGGTGCAGGACCTATGGCTACACCTTC.

A note on this clone: Within the sample, other DNA sequences also encode this same CDR3. The chain couples TRBV30 to TRBJ2-7; D uncertain. CDR1 and CDR2 (germline): GTSNPN, SVGIG (reference sequence). Trimming left V 0 bases short and J 6 bases short, with 6 bases between. The CDR3 is made up of 11 amino acids. The CDR3 region has the DNA TGTGCCTGGAGTGTATCGGGCGAGCAGTACTTC. It encodes CAWSVSGEQYF. Filled out from reference TRBV30 and TRBJ2-7, the complete variable domain reads SQTIHQWPATLVQPVGSPLSLECTVEGTSNPNLYWYRQAAGRGLQLLFYSVGIGQISSEVPQNLSASRPQDRQFILSSKKLLLSDSGFYLCAWSVSGEQYFGPGTRLTVT.

This chain joins TRBV19 and TRBJ2-7; D call uncertain. The CDR3 extends over 15 amino acids. V lost 3 bases, J lost 2 bases, and 14 bases lay in between. Germline V gives CDR1 LNHDA, CDR2 SQIVND (reference sequence). The CDR3 DNA reads as TGTGCCAGTAGTATCGGGTCCGAAGAGACCTACGAGCAGTACTTC. Its protein is CASSIGSEETYEQYF.

Worth noting for this clone: An end of the junction does not agree with germline; a read error may underlie this. The chain uses TRBV29-1 and TRBJ1-3, with TRBD1 matching 8 bases. The CDR3 sequence is 13 residues long. Germline-derived CDR1 and CDR2 are SQVTM and ANQGSEA. The CDR3 loop reads CSVEGQGASFRDF. The CDR3 DNA is TGCAGCGTTGAGGGCCAGGGGGCAAGTTTCCGGGATTTT.

This clone was seen a few times. The rearrangement uses TRBV4-2 and TRBJ2-3; TRBD2 agrees at 8 bases. The CDR3 is 16 residues long. The junction had 8 bases not matched to a gene; V was cut back by 0 bases and J by 6 bases. Looked up from germline, CDR1 is LGHNA and CDR2 is YNFKEQ. The CDR3 DNA follows: TGTGCCAGCAGCCAAGACGGGAGGGATTCCCGGGATACGCAGTATTTT. Protein: CASSQDGRDSRDTQYF.

Remarks on this clone: At one boundary the junction diverges from the germline segment, which might be a read error. This chain links TRBV30 with TRBJ1-2; tentatively, D is TRBD1 (6 bases). Germline CDR1 is GTSNPN and CDR2 is SVGIG (reference sequence). The CDR3 length is 12 residues. Here the CDR3 DNA reads TGTGCCTGGACCCTGGGGGCAGTGGGGCAGGACTTC. As protein: CAWTLGAVGQDF. Looking up the rest from reference TRBV30 and TRBJ1-2 gives the full variable domain: SQTIHQWPATLVQPVGSPLSLECTVEGTSNPNLYWYRQAAGRGLQLLFYSVGIGQISSEVPQNLSASRPQDRQFILSSKKLLLSDSGFYLCAWTLGAVGQDFGSGTRLTVV.

The genes are TRBV11-2 and TRBJ1-5; D gene uncertain. Germline-derived CDR1 and CDR2 are SGHAT and FQNNGV. The CDR3 is 14 amino acids. V was shortened by 0 bases and J by 1 base, with 4 bases between the two germline ends. The CDR3 sequence: CASSLERSNQPQHF. The CDR3 DNA follows: TGTGCCAGCAGCTTAGAGCGGAGCAATCAGCCCCAGCATTTT. The variable domain in full, with the rest retrieved from reference TRBV11-2 and TRBJ1-5, is EAGVAQSPRYKIIEKRQSVAFWCNPISGHATLYWYQQILGQGPKLLIQFQNNGVVDDSQLPKDRFSAERLKGVDSTLKIQPAKLEDSAVYLCASSLERSNQPQHFGDGTRLSIL.

This clone was seen more than once but under ten times. The V gene is TRBV19, the J gene TRBJ2-7; 8 positions match TRBD1. The V segment lost 8 bases and the J segment 2 bases; nucleotides outside the gene matches: 5. Germline CDR1 is LNHDA and CDR2 is SQIVND (reference sequence). The length of the CDR3 is 13 residues. CDR3 bases: TGTGCCAGTTGGGGGACAGGTACCTACGAGCAGTACTTC. It yields the protein CASWGTGTYEQYF.

This sequence joins TRBV7-2 and TRBJ2-7, with D possibly TRBD2 on 5 matching bases. Germline V gene lookup returns CDR1 SGHTA and CDR2 FQGNSA. The length of the CDR3 is 15 residues. V lost 6 bases, J lost 3 bases, and 18 bases lay in between. The CDR3 protein is CASRGYGNSGYEQYF. The CDR3 DNA reads TGTGCCAGCAGGGGTTACGGGAACTCGGGCTACGAGCAGTACTTC.

This sequence joins TRBV10-1 and TRBJ1-2; a possible D gene is TRBD1 (6 bases). Germline V gene data show CDR1 as WNHNN and CDR2 as SYGVQD (reference sequence). The CDR3 is 13 amino acids. Trimming cost V 3 bases and J 2 bases, with 7 bases left between them. The CDR3 DNA reads as TGCGCCAGCAGTGAAGGACAGAACTATGGCTACACCTTC. Its protein is CASSEGQNYGYTF.

J is TRBJ2-1 and V is TRBV5-1, with D possibly matching TRBD1 (8 bases). Looked up from germline, CDR1 is SGHRS and CDR2 is YFSETQ. The CDR3 is made up of 14 amino acids. V was clipped by 2 bases and J by 7 bases, with 13 bases between them. CDR3 sequence: CASSFYRGGNEQFF. The CDR3 region has the DNA TGCGCCAGCAGCTTTTACAGGGGGGGGAATGAGCAGTTCTTC.

This clone has a single count. The chain links TRBV7-9 to TRBJ1-2, with 11 bases matching TRBD1. V shed 5 bases, J shed 6 bases, and the junction held 2 bases outside the gene matches. The CDR3 length is 13 residues. In germline, CDR1 is SEHNR, CDR2 FQNEAQ (reference sequence). The CDR3 sequence: CASSEGQGDGYTF. CDR3 bases: TGTGCCAGCAGCGAGGGACAGGGGGATGGCTACACCTTC.

The chain is built from TRBV4-1 and TRBJ2-3, with a tentative D call TRBD1 (6 bases). Germline assignment: CDR1 MGHRA and CDR2 YSYEKL. V lost 2 bases and J lost 3, with 9 bases in between. The CDR3 runs 14 residues. DNA of the CDR3: TGCGCCAGCAGCCAACCGCAGGGGACAGATACGCAGTATTTT. This translates into CASSQPQGTDTQYF.